These 25 T cell receptor beta chains were sequenced from one sample in a study of blood T cell repertoires in COVID-19. The repertoire was sequenced with immunoSEQ multiplex PCR; TCRdb's copy has only in-frame clones and lacks some. Of approximately 130,000 clones in the sample, around 79% are singletons; the top ten hold more than 15%. The source material was peripheral blood. Receptors originate from a man at least 80 years old with acute or convalescent COVID-19.

This clone was seen a handful of times. This chain uses TRBV25-1 with TRBJ2-1, with 7 bases lining up with TRBD1. The V segment lost 0 bases and the J segment 2 bases; nucleotides outside the gene matches: 7. The CDR3 runs to 17 residues. The germline V gene encodes CDR1 MGHDK and CDR2 SYGVNS. The CDR3 reads CASSEYKGTATYNEQFF. DNA for the CDR3: TGTGCCAGCAGTGAATATAAGGGGACAGCGACCTACAATGAGCAGTTCTTC.

Ten or more counts support this clone. The rearrangement joins TRBV29-1 to TRBJ2-5; 7 bases map to TRBD1. V shed 1 base, J shed 5 bases, and the junction held 7 bases outside the gene matches. The CDR3 length is 14 residues. Germline loops: CDR1 SQVTM, CDR2 ANQGSEA. The CDR3 sequence: CSVEGQGQSETQYF. CDR3 sequence (DNA): TGCAGCGTTGAAGGACAGGGTCAGTCGGAGACCCAGTACTTC.

This chain links TRBV5-4 with TRBJ1-2, with 7 bases lining up with TRBD1. V shed 4 bases, J shed 8 bases, and the junction held 5 bases outside the gene matches. Germline V lookup: CDR1 SGHNT, CDR2 YYREEE (reference sequence). There are 12 residues in the CDR3. The CDR3, as DNA: TGTGCCAGCAGCCCAGGGGGAGGCGGCTACACCTTC. Translated: CASSPGGGGYTF. Using reference TRBV5-4 and TRBJ1-2 for the parts outside the CDR3, the full variable domain is ETGVTQSPTHLIKTRGQQVTLRCSSQSGHNTVSWYQQALGQGPQFIFQYYREEENGRGNFPPRFSGLQFPNYSSELNVNALELDDSALYLCASSPGGGGYTFGSGTRLTVV.

This clone was observed a single time. The rearrangement links TRBV9 to TRBJ2-1; D remains ambiguous. The CDR3 extends over 13 amino acids. V was shortened by 0 bases and J by 5 bases, with 6 bases between the two germline ends. Germline V gene data show CDR1 as SGDLS and CDR2 as YYNGEE. The CDR3 bases are TGTGCCAGCAGCGTAGGTCCTCACAATGAGCAGTTCTTC. Residues: CASSVGPHNEQFF.

The chain has TRBV19 and TRBJ2-7, with a possible D match to TRBD2 (6 bases). The germline V and J ends were trimmed by 10 bases and 0 bases, with 16 bases remaining between them. The germline V gene encodes CDR1 LNHDA and CDR2 SQIVND (reference sequence). This CDR3 spans 14 amino acids. The CDR3 region is CANTQGLPSYEQYF. CDR3 nucleotide sequence: TGTGCCAACACCCAGGGACTCCCCTCCTACGAGCAGTACTTC.

The genes are TRBV7-2 and TRBJ2-6, with TRBD1 matching 7 bases. There are 15 residues in the CDR3. Unmatched junction bases numbered 3, after V lost 3 bases and J lost 4 bases. CDR1 and CDR2 (germline): SGHTA, FQGNSA. In nucleotides, the CDR3 is TGTGCCAGCAGCTTGACAGGGACCGGGGCCAACGTCCTGACTTTC. Protein: CASSLTGTGANVLTF. The variable domain in full, with the rest retrieved from reference TRBV7-2 and TRBJ2-6, is GAGVSQSPSNKVTEKGKDVELRCDPISGHTALYWYRQSLGQGLEFLIYFQGNSAPDKSGLPSDRFSAERTGGSVSTLTIQRTQQEDSAVYLCASSLTGTGANVLTFGAGSRLTVL.

The genes are TRBV6-5 and TRBJ1-1, with D possibly matching TRBD1 (5 bases). Trimming removed 7 bases at V and 4 bases at J, with 13 bases between. Germline V gene lookup returns CDR1 MNHEY and CDR2 SVGAGI. CDR3 size: 13 residues. The CDR3, as DNA: TGTGCCAGCACCCCGTGGGGGGTCACTGAAGCTTTCTTT. Its translation: CASTPWGVTEAFF.

The chain uses TRBV2 and TRBJ1-2; 8 nucleotides match TRBD1. Trimming removed 6 bases from V and 2 bases from J; junction bases left unmatched: 5. The CDR3 has 14 residues. Germline values: CDR1 SNHLY, CDR2 FYNNEI. CDR3 sequence (DNA): TGTGCCAGCAGGGACAGGGAGGGAAACTATGGCTACACCTTC. Translated: CASRDREGNYGYTF.

The rearrangement joins TRBV7-8 to TRBJ2-7; 14 bases are shared with TRBD2. V was pared by 5 bases and J by 5 bases, with 8 bases of the junction left unmatched. Germline assignment: CDR1 SGHVS and CDR2 FQNEAQ. The CDR3 has 16 residues. This CDR3 is CASSILEGLAGDEQYF. The CDR3 nucleotides are TGTGCCAGCAGCATCCTCGAGGGACTAGCGGGGGACGAGCAGTACTTC.

The chain carries TRBV5-1 and TRBJ1-2, with TRBD1 as a possible D gene (6 bases). The V gene's germline CDR1 is SGHRS and CDR2 YFSETQ. V lost 10 bases and J lost 4, with 14 bases in between. There are 12 residues in the CDR3. The CDR3 DNA reads as TGCGCCCCTCGGGGGGGCGGCTATGGCTACACCTTC. Its translation is CAPRGGGYGYTF.

DNA of the CDR3: TGCAGCGTTTCCCCGGGGTCCTCAACTTACGAGCAGTACTTC. Protein: CSVSPGSSTYEQYF. The V and J genes are TRBV29-1 and TRBJ2-7; D possibly corresponds to TRBD2 (5 bases). This CDR3 spans 14 amino acids. V was cut by 5 bases and J by 4 bases, with 18 bases left in between. CDR1 is SQVTM and CDR2 is ANQGSEA in the germline V gene.

The rearrangement uses TRBV3-1 (or the pseudogene TRBV3-2) and TRBJ2-1; possible D gene TRBD2, 5 bases. CDR3 length equals 16 residues. V lost 4 bases and J 0 bases, leaving 13 bases between the germline ends. Germline CDR1 LGHDT, CDR2 YNNKEL (reference sequence). CDR3 amino acids: CASSPGISSSYNEQFF. The CDR3 region has the DNA TGTGCCAGCAGCCCCGGGATCTCGAGCTCCTACAATGAGCAGTTCTTC.

The genes are TRBV24-1 and TRBJ1-5, with D possibly being TRBD1 (6 bases). Trimming cost V 2 bases and J 11 bases, with 18 bases left between them. This CDR3 spans 15 amino acids. Looked up from germline, CDR1 is KGHDR and CDR2 is SFDVKD. CDR3 amino acids: CATSDSRQAVWAQHF. For the CDR3, the DNA is TGTGCCACCAGTGATTCCCGACAGGCGGTATGGGCCCAGCATTTT.

The chain couples TRBV5-1 to TRBJ1-2; a possible D gene is TRBD1 (6 bases). Trimming removed 7 bases at V and 3 bases at J, with 16 bases between. Per germline, CDR1 SGHRS and CDR2 YFSETQ. There are 14 residues in the CDR3. The CDR3 DNA follows: TGCGCCAGCTCCTTCTGGGGGCCCGACTATGGCTACACCTTC. Protein: CASSFWGPDYGYTF.

J is TRBJ1-1 and V is TRBV9; the D is unclear. Trimming stripped 1 base from V and 1 base from J, with 11 bases between. CDR3 length: 15 amino acids. The germline V gene encodes CDR1 SGDLS and CDR2 YYNGEE. CDR3 coding DNA: TGTGCCAGCAGCGTAAGTGGTCTGGCGAACACTGAAGCTTTCTTT. As protein: CASSVSGLANTEAFF. Based on the CDR3 plus reference TRBV9 and TRBJ1-1, the full variable domain is DSGVTQTPKHLITATGQRVTLRCSPRSGDLSVYWYQQSLDQGLQFLIQYYNGEERAKGNILERFSAQQFPDLHSELNLSSLELGDSALYFCASSVSGLANTEAFFGQGTRLTVV.

This chain uses TRBV12-3 or TRBV12-4 with TRBJ2-1; possible D gene TRBD1, 5 bases. With 3 bases removed from V and 6 bases from J, the gap between germline ends came to 9 bases. The CDR3 sequence is 13 residues long. DNA of the CDR3: TGTGCCAGCAGTTTCAGGGTGGCCAATGAGCAGTTCTTC. Its protein product is CASSFRVANEQFF.

This chain joins TRBV27 and TRBJ1-6; the D gene is possibly TRBD1 (5 bases). CDR1 is MNHEY and CDR2 is SMNVEV in the germline V gene (reference sequence). The CDR3 is 14 amino acids. The V end lost 3 bases, the J end lost 9 bases, and 12 bases lay between the germline ends. The CDR3 is CASSFARVGSPLHF. CDR3 in DNA: TGTGCCAGCAGTTTCGCCAGGGTCGGTTCACCCCTCCACTTT.

The chain recombines TRBV2 with TRBJ1-5; D uncertain. The V end was cut by 6 bases, the J end by 6 bases, with 12 bases between. The germline V gene has CDR1 SNHLY and CDR2 FYNNEI. The CDR3 spans 13 residues. CDR3 bases: TGTGCCAGCAGAAAGGAGGTTGCTCAGCCCCAGCATTTT. Translating gives CASRKEVAQPQHF.

This clone came up a few times. The chain carries TRBV7-6 and TRBJ1-4, with 9 bases lining up with TRBD1. CDR1 SGHVS and CDR2 FNYEAQ come from the germline V gene. The J segment lost 6 bases and the V segment lost 1 base, leaving 9 bases of the junction unmatched. The CDR3 is 17 residues long. This CDR3 is CASSLEGRGTGYEKLFF. The CDR3 DNA reads as TGTGCCAGCAGCTTAGAAGGGCGCGGGACAGGGTATGAAAAACTGTTTTTT. Together with reference TRBV7-6 and TRBJ1-4, the CDR3 gives the full variable domain: GAGVSQSPRYKVTKRGQDVALRCDPISGHVSLYWYRQALGQGPEFLTYFNYEAQQDKSGLPNDRFSAERPEGSISTLTIQRTEQRDSAMYRCASSLEGRGTGYEKLFFGSGTQLSVL.

Of note for this clone: At the DNA level, this CDR3 is encoded by other sequences in the same sample as well. V and J are TRBV12-3 or TRBV12-4 and TRBJ1-1; TRBD1 might be the D (6 bases). The CDR3 is 12 residues long. V shed 4 bases and J shed 11 bases, with 14 bases lying between them. This chain's CDR3 is CASSSGGRGAFF. DNA of the CDR3: TGTGCCAGCAGTTCCGGGGGGCGGGGGGCTTTCTTT.

The chain carries TRBV3-1 (or the pseudogene TRBV3-2) and TRBJ1-2; perhaps TRBD1 as D (5 bases). The germline V gene has CDR1 LGHDT and CDR2 YNNKEL (reference sequence). Between the trimmed V and J ends, which lost 0 bases and 3 bases, there was a span of 5 bases. The CDR3 is made up of 13 amino acids. The CDR3 protein is CASSQDRDYGYTF. CDR3 DNA sequence: TGTGCCAGCAGCCAAGACAGGGACTATGGCTACACCTTC.

V gene TRBV21-1 combines with J gene TRBJ2-5; the D call of TRBD2 is as the table states it, not checked on the DNA. TRBV21-1 is assigned pseudogene status. The CDR3 runs 15 residues. CDR3 in amino acids: CAARARGRCQETQYF. The CDR3 nucleotides read TGTGCCGCACGGGCGCGGGGGCGCTGCCAAGAGACCCAGTACTTC.

This clone has only a few counts. The J gene is TRBJ1-1, the V gene TRBV6-2 or TRBV6-3; 7 bases are a match to TRBD1. CDR1 and CDR2 (germline): MNHEY, SVGEGT. The trim removed 5 bases at V and 1 base at J, leaving 4 bases unmatched. There are 14 residues in the CDR3. CDR3 coding DNA: TGTGCCAGCAGTCACGGGACAGCGAACACTGAAGCTTTCTTT. It specifies CASSHGTANTEAFF.

The J gene is TRBJ2-5, the V gene TRBV4-1; tentatively, D is TRBD2 (6 bases). Trimming took off 1 base at V and 6 bases at J, with 12 bases between the two ends. This CDR3 spans 14 amino acids. From germline, CDR1 is MGHRA and CDR2 YSYEKL. CDR3 coding DNA: TGCGCCAGCAGCCAAGTCGGAGGGGTACAGACCCAGTACTTC. It encodes CASSQVGGVQTQYF.

CDR3 nucleotides: TGTGCCAGCAGCCACACCCCCAGCTATGGCTACACCTTC. This encodes CASSHTPSYGYTF. V gene TRBV6-2 or TRBV6-3 combines with J gene TRBJ1-2; the D is unclear. V was clipped by 6 bases and J by 4 bases, with 12 bases between them. The CDR3 runs 13 residues. The germline V gene encodes CDR1 MNHEY and CDR2 SVGEGT.